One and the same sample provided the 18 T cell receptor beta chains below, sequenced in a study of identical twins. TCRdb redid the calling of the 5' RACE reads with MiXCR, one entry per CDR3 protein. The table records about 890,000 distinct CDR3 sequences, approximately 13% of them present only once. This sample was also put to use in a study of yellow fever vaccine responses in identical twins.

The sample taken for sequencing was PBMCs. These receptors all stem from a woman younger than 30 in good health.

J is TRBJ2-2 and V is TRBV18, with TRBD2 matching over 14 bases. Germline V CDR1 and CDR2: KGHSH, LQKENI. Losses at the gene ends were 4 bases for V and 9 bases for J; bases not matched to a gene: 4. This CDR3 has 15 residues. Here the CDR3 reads CASSQGLAGVRELFF. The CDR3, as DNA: TGTGCCAGCTCACAGGGACTAGCGGGAGTCCGGGAGCTGTTTTTT.

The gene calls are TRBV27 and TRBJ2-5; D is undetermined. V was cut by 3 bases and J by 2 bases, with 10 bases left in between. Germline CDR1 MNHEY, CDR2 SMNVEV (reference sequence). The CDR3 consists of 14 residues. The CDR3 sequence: CASSFYDSQETQYF. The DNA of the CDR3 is TGTGCCAGCAGTTTTTACGACTCACAAGAGACCCAGTACTTC.

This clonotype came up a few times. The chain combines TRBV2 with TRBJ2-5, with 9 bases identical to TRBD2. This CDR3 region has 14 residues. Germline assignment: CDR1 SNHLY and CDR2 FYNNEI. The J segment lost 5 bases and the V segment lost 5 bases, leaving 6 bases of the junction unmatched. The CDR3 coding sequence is TGTGCCAGCAGTAGCGGGGGGAATGGCGAGACCCAGTACTTC. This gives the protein CASSSGGNGETQYF.

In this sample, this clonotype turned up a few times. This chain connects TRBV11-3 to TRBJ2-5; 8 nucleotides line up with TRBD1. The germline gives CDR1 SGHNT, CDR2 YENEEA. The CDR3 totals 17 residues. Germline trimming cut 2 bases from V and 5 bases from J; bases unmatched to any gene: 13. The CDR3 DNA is TGTGCCAGCAGCTTATGTCTGTGGCAGGGGGCGGTGGAGACCCAGTACTTC. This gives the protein CASSLCLWQGAVETQYF.

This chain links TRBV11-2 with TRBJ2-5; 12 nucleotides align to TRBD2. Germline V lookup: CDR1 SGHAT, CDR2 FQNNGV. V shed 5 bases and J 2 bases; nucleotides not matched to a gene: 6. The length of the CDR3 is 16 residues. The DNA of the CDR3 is TGTGCCAGCAGCGCCGGACTAGCGGGGAGACAAGAGACCCAGTACTTC. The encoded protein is CASSAGLAGRQETQYF.

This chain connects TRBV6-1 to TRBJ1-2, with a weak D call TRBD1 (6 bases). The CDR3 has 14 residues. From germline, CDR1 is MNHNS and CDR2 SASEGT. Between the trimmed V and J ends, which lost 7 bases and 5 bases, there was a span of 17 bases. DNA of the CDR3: TGTGCCAGCATGGGCCGGGGGCCTCGGTATGGCTACACCTTC. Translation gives CASMGRGPRYGYTF.

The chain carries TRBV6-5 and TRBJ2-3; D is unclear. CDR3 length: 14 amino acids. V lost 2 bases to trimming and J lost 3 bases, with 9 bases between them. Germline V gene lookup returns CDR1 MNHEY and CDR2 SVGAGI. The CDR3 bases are TGTGCCAGCAGTTACATTGGTCGGACAGATACGCAGTATTTT. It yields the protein CASSYIGRTDTQYF.

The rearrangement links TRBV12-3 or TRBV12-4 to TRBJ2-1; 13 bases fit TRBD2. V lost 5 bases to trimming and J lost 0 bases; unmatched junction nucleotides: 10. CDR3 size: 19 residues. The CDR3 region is CASSPRGLAGSSSYNEQFF. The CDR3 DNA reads TGTGCCAGCAGTCCCCGGGGACTAGCGGGGTCTAGCTCCTACAATGAGCAGTTCTTC.

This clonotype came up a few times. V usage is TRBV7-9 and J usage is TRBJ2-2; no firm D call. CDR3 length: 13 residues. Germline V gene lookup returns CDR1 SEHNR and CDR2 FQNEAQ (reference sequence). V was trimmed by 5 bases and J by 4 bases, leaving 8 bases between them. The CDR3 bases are TGTGCCAGCAGCCATGCGCTCACCGGGGAGCTGTTTTTT. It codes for CASSHALTGELFF.

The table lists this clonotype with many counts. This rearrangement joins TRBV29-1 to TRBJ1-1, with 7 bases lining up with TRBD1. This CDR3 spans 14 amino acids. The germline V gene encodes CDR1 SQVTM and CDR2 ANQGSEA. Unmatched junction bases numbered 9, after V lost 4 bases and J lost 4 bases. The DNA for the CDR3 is TGCAGCGTTGGAGGGGCAGGGGGAACCACTGAAGCTTTCTTT. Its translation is CSVGGAGGTTEAFF.

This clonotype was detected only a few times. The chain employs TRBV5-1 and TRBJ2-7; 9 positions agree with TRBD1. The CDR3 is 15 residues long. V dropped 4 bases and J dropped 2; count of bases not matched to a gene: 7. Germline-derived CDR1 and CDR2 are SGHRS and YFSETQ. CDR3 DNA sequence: TGCGCCAGCAGCACCCGGGACAGGGTCACCTACGAGCAGTACTTC. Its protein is CASSTRDRVTYEQYF.

The CDR3 region has the DNA TGTGCCAGCGGCTACAATAATTCACCCCTCCACTTT. It codes for CASGYNNSPLHF. The genes are TRBV15 and TRBJ1-6; no clear D gene. Trimming stripped 10 bases from V and 5 bases from J, with 9 bases between. CDR3 length: 12 residues. Germline loops: CDR1 LNHNV, CDR2 YYDKDF (reference sequence).

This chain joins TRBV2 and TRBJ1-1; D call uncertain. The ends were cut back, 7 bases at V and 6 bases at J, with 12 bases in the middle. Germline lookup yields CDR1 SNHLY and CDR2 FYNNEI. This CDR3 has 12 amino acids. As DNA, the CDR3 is TGTGCCAGCACCACTGGACGGGCTGAAGCTTTCTTT. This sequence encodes CASTTGRAEAFF.

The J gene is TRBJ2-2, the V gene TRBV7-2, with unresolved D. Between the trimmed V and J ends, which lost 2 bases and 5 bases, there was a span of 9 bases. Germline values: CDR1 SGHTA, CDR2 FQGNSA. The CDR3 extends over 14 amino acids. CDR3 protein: CASSLRTTTGELFF. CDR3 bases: TGTGCCAGCAGCTTACGGACCACTACCGGGGAGCTGTTTTTT.

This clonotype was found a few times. For the CDR3, the DNA is TGTGCCAGCAGCCCCGGAGGGGGAGCGGCCAATGAGCAGTTCTTC. It specifies CASSPGGGAANEQFF. The chain links TRBV7-9 to TRBJ2-1; D could derive from TRBD1 or TRBD2 (6 bases each). Trimming cost V 5 bases and J 6 bases, with 17 bases left between them. The CDR3 contains 15 residues. Germline V lookup: CDR1 SEHNR, CDR2 FQNEAQ (reference sequence).

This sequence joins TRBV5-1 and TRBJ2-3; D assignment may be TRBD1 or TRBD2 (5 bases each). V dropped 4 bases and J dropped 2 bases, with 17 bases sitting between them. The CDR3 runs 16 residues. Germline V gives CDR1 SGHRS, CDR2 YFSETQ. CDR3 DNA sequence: TGCGCCAGCAGCCTGGTCCAGGGAGCTTCCACAGATACGCAGTATTTT. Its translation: CASSLVQGASTDTQYF.

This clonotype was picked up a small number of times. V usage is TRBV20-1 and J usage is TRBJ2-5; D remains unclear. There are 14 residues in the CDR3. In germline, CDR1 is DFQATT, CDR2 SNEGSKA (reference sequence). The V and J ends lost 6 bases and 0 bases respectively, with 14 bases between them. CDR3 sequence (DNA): TGCAGTGCCCGCGCGGAGTGGTACCAAGAGACCCAGTACTTC. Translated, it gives CSARAEWYQETQYF.

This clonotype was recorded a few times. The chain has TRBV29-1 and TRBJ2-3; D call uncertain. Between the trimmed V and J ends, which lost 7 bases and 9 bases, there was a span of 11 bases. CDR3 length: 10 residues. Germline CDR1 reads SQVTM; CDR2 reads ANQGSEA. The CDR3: CSALVGTQYF. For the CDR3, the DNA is TGCAGCGCCTTAGTGGGGACGCAGTATTTT.